The 21 T cell receptor beta chains below come from one sample, sequenced in a study of CD8+CD57+ T cells in acquired aplastic anemia. Sequencing was done on patients that had shown CD8+CD57+ cell expansion by flow cytometry. TCR beta VDJ and CDR3 profiling used genomic DNA as template. TCRdb reprocessed the reads with MiXCR, giving one entry per CDR3 protein. This table has 200,000 to 250,000 distinct CDR3 sequences, roughly two thirds appearing once. Sequencing input: sorted CD4+, CD8+, or CD8+CD57+ T cells (not recorded which) from PBMCs. These receptors were collected from a human donor with aplastic anemia.

This clonotype was picked up many times. The rearrangement joins TRBV7-8 to TRBJ2-6; possibly TRBD1 or TRBD2 for D (5 bases each). The CDR3 spans 18 residues. Trimming pared 2 bases from V and 1 base from J, leaving 15 bases between. CDR1 and CDR2 (germline): SGHVS, FQNEAQ. CDR3 DNA: TGTGCCAGCAGCTTAACGGGGCTGGATTTTTCTGGGGCCAACGTCCTGACTTTC. Translating it yields CASSLTGLDFSGANVLTF.

This chain links TRBV5-1 with TRBJ2-1, with unresolved D. V was pared by 4 bases and J by 4 bases, with 15 bases between. Germline V gives CDR1 SGHRS, CDR2 YFSETQ. The CDR3 totals 15 residues. This CDR3 reads CASSEATEIYNEQFF. The CDR3 nucleotides read TGCGCCAGCAGCGAGGCAACGGAAATATACAATGAGCAGTTCTTC.

The chain uses TRBV5-1 and TRBJ2-3; 13 nucleotides line up with TRBD2. This CDR3 has 16 amino acids. V trimming: 5 bases; J trimming: 1 base; junction bases outside the gene matches: 4. Germline CDR1 SGHRS, CDR2 YFSETQ. CDR3 sequence: CASREGTSGGTDTQYF. DNA of the CDR3: TGCGCCAGCAGGGAGGGGACTAGCGGGGGCACAGATACGCAGTATTTT.

Note on this clonotype: At one end the junction does not follow the germline gene, possibly because of a read error. V is TRBV10-3 and J is TRBJ2-1; 9 nucleotides align to TRBD2. The CDR3 is 17 amino acids. Germline V gene lookup returns CDR1 ENHRY and CDR2 SYGVKD. CDR3 sequence: CASSSPIGGGAYNEQFF. The CDR3 nucleotides read TGTGCCAGCAGTTCCCCTATCGGCGGGGGGGCTTACAATGAGCAGTTCTTC.

The V gene is TRBV7-6, the J gene TRBJ1-1; D remains unclear. Deletions cut 0 bases from V and 4 bases from J, with 9 bases between. The CDR3 consists of 14 residues. From germline, CDR1 is SGHVS and CDR2 FNYEAQ. In DNA form, the CDR3 reads TGTGCCAGCAGCTTAGCGCCTTTGGGCACTGAAGCTTTCTTT. Translation: CASSLAPLGTEAFF.

This chain connects TRBV7-6 to TRBJ2-2, with 8 nucleotides matching TRBD1. The CDR3 sequence is 14 residues long. CDR1 and CDR2 from the germline V gene are SGHVS and FNYEAQ. The V gene end was trimmed by 1 base and the J gene end by 6 bases; junction bases not matched to a gene: 1. The CDR3 nucleotides read TGTGCCAGCAGCTTAGACAGGGGGGCCGGGGAGCTGTTTTTT. Its protein product is CASSLDRGAGELFF.

As regards this clonotype: A read error may account for a junction end that differs from germline. The rearrangement links TRBV5-1 to TRBJ2-7; D uncertain. CDR3 length: 14 amino acids. Germline CDR1 reads SGHRS; CDR2 reads YFSETQ. Written as DNA, the CDR3 is TGCGCCAGCAGCTTGAATCCGAGCTCCTGCGAGCAGTACTTC. It encodes CASSLNPSSCEQYF.

About this clonotype itself: Compared with germline, one end of the junction differs, possibly owing to a read error. The chain couples TRBV12-3 or TRBV12-4 to TRBJ2-1; 8 bases map to TRBD2. This CDR3 region has 13 residues. The CDR3 DNA follows: TGTGCCAGCAGCCACGGGGGGGCCGGTGAGCAGCTCTTC. Translated, it gives CASSHGGAGEQLF.

This clonotype has a count of ten or more. The chain links TRBV5-1 to TRBJ1-1; D unclear. Germline CDR1 and CDR2: SGHRS and YFSETQ. Trimming cost V 4 bases and J 7 bases, with 11 bases left between them. There are 12 residues in the CDR3. CDR3 sequence (DNA): TGCGCCAGCAGCCACGACTGGGGTGAAGCTTTCTTT. Translated, it gives CASSHDWGEAFF.

This clonotype was observed once. The genes are TRBV5-4 and TRBJ1-2; possibly TRBD1 for D (5 bases). The CDR3 totals 13 residues. CDR1 SGHNT and CDR2 YYREEE come from the germline V gene (reference sequence). V was clipped by 4 bases and J by 8 bases, with 15 bases between them. In DNA, the CDR3 is TGTGCCAGCAGCCCCCGCGGGGCCCGCGGCTACACCTTC. Its protein is CASSPRGARGYTF.

The chain is built from TRBV6-2 or TRBV6-3 and TRBJ1-2, with no clear D. There are 12 residues in the CDR3. Trimming shortened V by 2 bases and J by 6 bases, and 7 bases separated the two germline ends. CDR1 is MNHEY and CDR2 is SVGEGT in the germline V gene. The CDR3 nucleotides are TGTGCCAGCAGTTACGGCCAGGATGGCTACACCTTC. It yields the protein CASSYGQDGYTF.

This clonotype was picked up a small number of times. The chain carries TRBV7-2 and TRBJ2-3, with 8 bases identical to TRBD2. The CDR3 loop spans 15 amino acids. Germline V gene lookup returns CDR1 SGHTA and CDR2 FQGNSA. V lost 0 bases to trimming and J lost 2 bases; unmatched junction nucleotides: 1. The chain's CDR3 is CASSLARGDTDTQYF. CDR3 bases: TGTGCCAGCAGCTTAGCGCGGGGGGACACAGATACGCAGTATTTT.

J is TRBJ2-7 and V is TRBV5-5; no definite D call. Trimming took off 4 bases at V and 3 bases at J, with 11 bases between the two ends. This CDR3 has 13 residues. Germline CDR1 reads SGHKS; CDR2 reads YYEKEE (reference sequence). CDR3 in amino acids: CASSPRGDYEQYF. CDR3 coding DNA: TGTGCCAGCAGCCCTAGAGGCGACTACGAGCAGTACTTC.

This sequence joins TRBV9 and TRBJ1-3; D might be TRBD1 (5 bases). Germline values: CDR1 SGDLS, CDR2 YYNGEE. The CDR3 has 16 residues. The V gene lost 3 bases and the J gene lost 3 bases, with 16 bases spanning the gap. CDR3 DNA: TGTGCCAGCAGCGCAGTACAGGCCTCACGTGGAAACACCATATATTTT. Its protein is CASSAVQASRGNTIYF.

The chain is built from TRBV19 and TRBJ2-7, with a tentative D call TRBD2 (6 bases). There are 15 residues in the CDR3. Germline CDR1 reads LNHDA; CDR2 reads SQIVND (reference sequence). V dropped 1 base and J dropped 1 base, with 11 bases sitting between them. CDR3 amino acids: CASSIVWGESYEQYF. The CDR3, as DNA: TGTGCCAGTAGTATAGTGTGGGGGGAGTCCTACGAGCAGTACTTC.

This clonotype came up a few times. The chain employs TRBV2 and TRBJ2-3; 9 positions match TRBD1. Germline-derived CDR1 and CDR2 are SNHLY and FYNNEI. The CDR3 runs to 12 residues. V shed 6 bases and J 5 bases; nucleotides not matched to a gene: 0. The CDR3 loop reads CASRDRGDTQYF. The CDR3 nucleotides read TGTGCCAGCAGGGACAGGGGAGATACGCAGTATTTT.

This clonotype was seen many times. The rearrangement uses TRBV7-9 and TRBJ2-3, with D tentatively TRBD2 (7 bases). Germline CDR1 SEHNR, CDR2 FQNEAQ (reference sequence). V was cut by 1 base and J by 2 bases, with 16 bases left in between. This CDR3 contains 17 residues. CDR3 sequence (DNA): TGTGCCAGCAGCTTAGTTCGGACGGGGGGCCCCACAGATACGCAGTATTTT. As protein: CASSLVRTGGPTDTQYF.

The V call is TRBV20-1, the J call TRBJ1-4; no clear D. CDR1 and CDR2 (germline): DFQATT, SNEGSKA (reference sequence). The ends were cut back, 4 bases at V and 8 bases at J, with 5 bases in the middle. The CDR3 extends over 10 amino acids. The CDR3 loop reads CSAMGEKLFF. CDR3 sequence (DNA): TGCAGTGCTATGGGGGAAAAACTGTTTTTT.

The V and J genes are TRBV5-1 and TRBJ2-1, with D perhaps TRBD1 (6 bases). There are 14 residues in the CDR3. The germline V gene has CDR1 SGHRS and CDR2 YFSETQ. Trimming pared 3 bases from V and 12 bases from J, leaving 19 bases between. CDR3 in DNA: TGCGCCAGCAGCTCTGGGACATCCTCCTTGGGGCAGTTCTTC. The encoded protein is CASSSGTSSLGQFF.

Turning to this clonotype: The junction and the germline gene differ at one end; a read error may be behind it. The V and J genes are TRBV10-1 and TRBJ1-2; D is ambiguous. This CDR3 is 14 amino acids long. Germline V gives CDR1 WNHNN, CDR2 SYGVQD (reference sequence). Written as DNA, the CDR3 is TGTGCCAGCAGTCTATCTGGACCTAACTATGGCTACACCTTC. Protein sequence: CASSLSGPNYGYTF.

The chain employs TRBV24-1 and TRBJ2-1, with D perhaps matching TRBD1 or TRBD2 (6 bases each). This CDR3 region has 17 residues. CDR1 and CDR2 (germline): KGHDR, SFDVKD. The V end was cut by 5 bases, the J end by 2 bases, with 18 bases between. In DNA form, the CDR3 reads TGTGCCACCAGTGTCGTCTGGGGGGACACCCCCTACAATGAGCAGTTCTTC. Amino acids: CATSVVWGDTPYNEQFF.